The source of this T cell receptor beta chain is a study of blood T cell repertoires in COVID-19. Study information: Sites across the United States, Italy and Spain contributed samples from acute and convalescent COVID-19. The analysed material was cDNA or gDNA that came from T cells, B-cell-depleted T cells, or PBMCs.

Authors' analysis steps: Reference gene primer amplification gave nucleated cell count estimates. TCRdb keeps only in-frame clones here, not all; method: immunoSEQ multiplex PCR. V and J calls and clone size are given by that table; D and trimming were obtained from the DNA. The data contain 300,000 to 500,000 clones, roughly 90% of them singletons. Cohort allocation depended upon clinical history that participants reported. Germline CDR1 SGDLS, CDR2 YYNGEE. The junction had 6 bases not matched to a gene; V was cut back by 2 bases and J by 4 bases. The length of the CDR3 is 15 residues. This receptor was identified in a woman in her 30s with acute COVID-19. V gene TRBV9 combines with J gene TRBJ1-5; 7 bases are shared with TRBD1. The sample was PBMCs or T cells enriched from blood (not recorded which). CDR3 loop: CASSVSSGGNQPQHF. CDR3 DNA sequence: TGTGCCAGCAGCGTGAGCTCAGGGGGAAATCAGCCCCAGCATTTT. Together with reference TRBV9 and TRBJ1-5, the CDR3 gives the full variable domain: DSGVTQTPKHLITATGQRVTLRCSPRSGDLSVYWYQQSLDQGLQFLIQYYNGEERAKGNILERFSAQQFPDLHSELNLSSLELGDSALYFCASSVSSGGNQPQHFGDGTRLSIL.